The present entry profiles one TCR beta chain with its context. TCRdb re-derived calls from the 5' RACE reads in MiXCR, one entry per CDR3 protein. Here the sample spans roughly 170,000 distinct CDR3 sequences, less than 20% being singletons. This entry belongs to a study of T-cell memory formation after mild COVID-19. Germline lookup yields CDR1 SGDLS and CDR2 YYNGEE. The CDR3 consists of 13 residues. V was shortened by 0 bases and J by 5 bases, with 5 bases between the two germline ends. This TCR was sampled from a man in his late teens or twenties who had mild COVID-19 (a few samples of this study predate the infection). Cell type and time point are not known. The rearrangement joins TRBV9 to TRBJ2-2, with D unresolved. Sequenced input: PBMCs or a T cell subset sorted from them (not recorded which). The CDR3 DNA sequence: TGTGCCAGCAGCGTAGTTCGGACCGGGGAGCTGTTTTTT. Translating it yields CASSVVRTGELFF.